The clone carrying this TCR beta chain was seen just once. The data were obtained in a study of blood T cell repertoires in COVID-19. Study as a whole: Italy, Spain and the United States were the sources of the convalescent and acute COVID-19 samples. Nucleic acid was either cDNA or gDNA, and it came from T cells, B-cell-depleted T cells, or PBMCs.

Sequencing was performed with immunoSEQ multiplex PCR; in TCRdb, only in-frame clones are kept and a portion is missing. This repertoire shows fewer than 350,000 clones, 75% to 90% found once; its top ten account for around 13%. The CDR3 covers 16 residues. The ends lost 0 bases at V and 4 bases at J; junction bases unmatched: 7. Germline loops: CDR1 LGHNA, CDR2 YNFKEQ. This clonotype originated in a woman in her 70s with COVID-19, enrolled during active disease. The V and J genes are TRBV4-2 and TRBJ1-2, with 8 bases fitting TRBD1. What was sequenced was peripheral blood. DNA for the CDR3: TGTGCCAGCAGCCAAGAACCAGGGGGCGACGGCTATGGCTACACCTTC. Protein product: CASSQEPGGDGYGYTF.